The present T cell receptor beta chain was sequenced within a study of cytomegalovirus exposure and HLA in healthy donors. Study-wide results and caveats: It was in a later analysis that TCR association rates were seen to vary by HLA locus, highest for DRB1 and lowest for HLA-C. Per a prior analysis, the majority of TCR beta V segments were productive roughly 90% or roughly 30% of the time. TCR beta chain V- and J-gene trimming was linked, in a later analysis, to a missense variant in DCLRE1C.

Notes on this clone: The antigen is not known.

In the PCR, 60 Vbeta and 13 Jbeta primers were used. Using immunoSEQ multiplex PCR, the repertoire was profiled, and TCRdb retains in-frame clones only, with some absent. The table includes roughly 190,000 clones, less than 80% detected once. The sequence derives from a man aged 40-55 years in good health and CMV-seronegative. Material: PBMCs.

DNA for the CDR3: TGTGCCAGCAGCTTGGTAAAGCTAGCTGCCTACAATGAGCAGTTCTTC. Protein product: CASSLVKLAAYNEQFF. The chain uses TRBV5-8 and TRBJ2-1; the D gene is possibly TRBD2 (5 bases). CDR1 SGHTS and CDR2 YDEGEE come from the germline V gene. The CDR3 covers 16 residues. Trimming took 0 bases from V and 2 from J, leaving 12 bases between them.